Following are 23 T cell receptor beta chains from one sample sequenced in a study of identifying expanded T cells in peripheral blood. Here immunoSEQ multiplex PCR was the method, and the copy in TCRdb shows in-frame clones only, minus some. The sample contains approximately 94,000 clones, over 75% of which appear only once. Material: blood. These receptors were collected from a person aged 18 to 75 in good health.

This sequence joins TRBV9 and TRBJ1-1; D remains ambiguous. The CDR3 length is 14 residues. Germline CDR1 SGDLS, CDR2 YYNGEE. Trimming shortened V by 2 bases and J by 0 bases, and 8 bases separated the two germline ends. In DNA form, the CDR3 reads TGTGCCAGCAGCGTGGGAAGACTGAACACTGAAGCTTTCTTT. Its protein is CASSVGRLNTEAFF.

The rearrangement links TRBV27 to TRBJ2-3; D remains unclear. The germline V gene encodes CDR1 MNHEY and CDR2 SMNVEV (reference sequence). CDR3 size: 14 residues. With 2 bases removed from V and 0 bases from J, the gap between germline ends came to 6 bases. CDR3 coding DNA: TGTGCCAGCAGTTTACTAGGGAGCACAGATACGCAGTATTTT. This codes for CASSLLGSTDTQYF.

In this sample, this clone turned up once. V and J are TRBV5-1 and TRBJ2-6; D not certain. The CDR3 is 15 residues long. V dropped 1 base and J dropped 4 bases, with 9 bases sitting between them. Germline assignment: CDR1 SGHRS and CDR2 YFSETQ. In DNA form, the CDR3 reads TGCGCCAGCAGCTTGTCTAAGACGGGGGCCAACGTCCTGACTTTC. This sequence encodes CASSLSKTGANVLTF.

The V gene is TRBV10-3, the J gene TRBJ1-1; TRBD1 might be the D (6 bases). This CDR3 spans 17 amino acids. Germline CDR1 reads ENHRY; CDR2 reads SYGVKD. V lost 0 bases to trimming and J lost 0 bases, with 14 bases between them. This CDR3 is CAISESVGAAMNTEAFF. In DNA form, the CDR3 reads TGTGCCATCAGTGAGTCCGTGGGGGCGGCCATGAACACTGAAGCTTTCTTT.

By proportion, this clone is medium-sized. V usage is TRBV15 and J usage is TRBJ2-1, with D possibly being TRBD2 (6 bases). Deletions cut 3 bases from V and 8 bases from J, with 17 bases between. This CDR3 is 15 amino acids long. Germline CDR1 LNHNV, CDR2 YYDKDF (reference sequence). The CDR3 bases are TGTGCCACCAGCAGCCCACCGGCGGGACTCCATGAGCAGTTCTTC. It specifies CATSSPPAGLHEQFF.

The chain carries TRBV7-3 and TRBJ2-4; D ambiguous. This CDR3 contains 14 residues. Trimming took off 3 bases at V and 2 bases at J, with 8 bases between the two ends. The germline gives CDR1 SGHTA, CDR2 FQGTGA. In nucleotides, the CDR3 is TGTGCCAGCAGCTTCTCAGCTACCAAAAACATTCAGTACTTC. Its translation: CASSFSATKNIQYF.

J is TRBJ2-7 and V is TRBV10-3, with TRBD1 matching 10 bases. CDR1 ENHRY and CDR2 SYGVKD come from the germline V gene. Trimming cost V 11 bases and J 1 base; bases outside gene matches: 8. The CDR3 length is 14 residues. The CDR3 DNA is TGTGCCGCTGGGCCGGGACAGGGGTCCTACGAGCAGTACTTC. Residues: CAAGPGQGSYEQYF.

The chain joins TRBV4-2 to TRBJ2-7; 10 bases map to TRBD1. Germline V gene lookup returns CDR1 LGHNA and CDR2 YNFKEQ. The CDR3 has 14 residues. The V and J ends lost 4 bases and 5 bases, in that order; junction bases with no gene match: 5. This CDR3 reads CASSPGTGVNEQYF. CDR3 DNA: TGTGCCAGCAGCCCAGGGACAGGGGTCAACGAGCAGTACTTC.

The V gene is TRBV6-5, the J gene TRBJ2-5; TRBD1 aligns across 8 bases. Germline loops: CDR1 MNHEY, CDR2 SVGAGI. V dropped 6 bases and J dropped 7; count of bases not matched to a gene: 10. The CDR3 spans 14 residues. CDR3 sequence: CASSQGQGLGTQYF. The CDR3 DNA sequence: TGTGCCAGCAGCCAAGGACAGGGCCTCGGGACCCAGTACTTC.

This chain joins TRBV21-1 and TRBJ1-2. TRBV21-1 is described as a pseudogene. The CDR3 runs to 15 residues. The CDR3: CASSKGPQENYGYTF. The CDR3 bases are TGTGCCAGCAGCAAAGGCCCCCAGGAGAACTATGGCTACACCTTC.

The chain couples TRBV9 to TRBJ2-2; weak D call: TRBD2 (7 bases). V was trimmed by 1 base and J by 5 bases, leaving 15 bases between them. Germline V gives CDR1 SGDLS, CDR2 YYNGEE. This CDR3 contains 16 residues. The CDR3 nucleotides are TGTGCCAGCAGCGTAACCGCTAGGGGGGGGACCGGGGAGCTGTTTTTT. Protein sequence: CASSVTARGGTGELFF.

V usage is TRBV6-7 and J usage is TRBJ1-1; D not certain. TRBV6-7 is treated as an ORF (open reading frame) with a function not yet certain. Deletions cut 0 bases from V and 0 bases from J, with 14 bases between. The CDR3 runs 17 residues. The CDR3 bases are TGTGCCAGCAGTTACTCGATAAGGGTTACCCTGAACACTGAAGCTTTCTTT. Translation gives CASSYSIRVTLNTEAFF.

The chain joins TRBV19 to TRBJ2-3; tentatively, D is TRBD1 or TRBD2 (5 bases each). The CDR3 runs 14 residues. Germline V gene sequence: CDR1 LNHDA, CDR2 SQIVND (reference sequence). The ends were cut back, 5 bases at V and 10 bases at J, with 19 bases in the middle. CDR3 region: CASSSYTVGEAQYF. The DNA of the CDR3 is TGTGCCAGTAGTTCGTACACCGTGGGGGAAGCGCAGTATTTT.

The chain couples TRBV4-1 to TRBJ1-5; D unresolved. The CDR3 runs to 15 residues. Between the trimmed V and J ends, which lost 0 bases and 3 bases, there was a span of 9 bases. Germline V lookup: CDR1 MGHRA, CDR2 YSYEKL. The CDR3 bases are TGCGCCAGCAGCCAAGATCGAGGAGACAATCAGCCCCAGCATTTT. This encodes CASSQDRGDNQPQHF.

The J gene is TRBJ2-7, the V gene TRBV15; 7 bases align to TRBD1. This CDR3 comprises 15 residues. The ends lost 0 bases at V and 9 bases at J; junction bases unmatched: 11. Germline V gene lookup returns CDR1 LNHNV and CDR2 YYDKDF (reference sequence). This CDR3 is CATSRDVTGTSRQYF. The CDR3 DNA is TGTGCCACCAGCAGAGACGTGACAGGGACGTCGAGGCAGTACTTC. The full variable domain, in which reference TRBV15 and TRBJ2-7 provide the parts outside the CDR3, is DAMVIQNPRYQVTQFGKPVTLSCSQTLNHNVMYWYQQKSSQAPKLLFHYYDKDFNNEADTPDNFQSRRPNTSFCFLDIRSPGLGDTAMYLCATSRDVTGTSRQYFGPGTRLTVT.

The chain employs TRBV5-1 and TRBJ2-3; TRBD1 aligns across 11 bases. The CDR3 has 16 residues. V lost 0 bases to trimming and J lost 4 bases; unmatched junction nucleotides: 4. Germline V CDR1 and CDR2: SGHRS, YFSETQ. CDR3 in DNA: TGCGCCAGCAGCTTGGCCGGACAGGGGGCAGCAGATACGCAGTATTTT. This encodes CASSLAGQGAADTQYF.

The CDR3 here is CASTENQASLFEQFF. The CDR3 DNA reads as TGCGCCAGCACGGAAAACCAAGCATCCCTGTTTGAGCAGTTCTTC. This sequence joins TRBV5-1 and TRBJ2-1; the D is unclear. Per the germline V gene, CDR1 is SGHRS and CDR2 is YFSETQ. V lost 6 bases and J 9 bases, leaving 22 bases between the germline ends. This CDR3 has 15 amino acids.

The gene calls are TRBV7-9 and TRBJ1-4, with D possibly TRBD1 on 5 matching bases. Germline CDR1 and CDR2: SEHNR and FQNEAQ (reference sequence). This CDR3 contains 14 residues. Trimming cost V 5 bases and J 4 bases, with 11 bases left between them. DNA of the CDR3: TGTGCCAGCAGCCCCCGGGACGGTAATGAAAAACTGTTTTTT. Translating it yields CASSPRDGNEKLFF. The entire variable domain, with the rest obtained from reference TRBV7-9 and TRBJ1-4, is as follows: DTGVSQNPRHKITKRGQNVTFRCDPISEHNRLYWYRQTLGQGPEFLTYFQNEAQLEKSRLLSDRFSAERPKGSFSTLEIQRTEQGDSAMYLCASSPRDGNEKLFFGSGTQLSVL.

The chain couples TRBV6-4 to TRBJ2-1; the match to TRBD2 covers 7 bases. From germline, CDR1 is MRHNA and CDR2 SNTAGT. The CDR3 loop spans 15 amino acids. The trim removed 5 bases at V and 4 bases at J, leaving 8 bases unmatched. This CDR3 is CASSRTGEGYNEQFF. The DNA of the CDR3 is TGTGCCAGCAGTCGCACGGGGGAGGGATACAATGAGCAGTTCTTC.

V is TRBV11-2 and J is TRBJ1-2; D may be TRBD1 (5 bases). This CDR3 is built from 15 residues. From germline, CDR1 is SGHAT and CDR2 FQNNGV. V was shortened by 5 bases and J by 7 bases, with 20 bases between the two germline ends. The CDR3 bases are TGTGCCAGCAGCCCCGCCGGAGGTGGGGGTGTTGGCTACACCTTC. It is translated as CASSPAGGGGVGYTF.

The rearrangement uses TRBV19 and TRBJ2-3, with TRBD1 identical over 7 bases. Trimming took 5 bases from V and 1 from J; bases not matched to a gene: 9. Germline V lookup: CDR1 LNHDA, CDR2 SQIVND (reference sequence). This CDR3 region has 16 residues. In DNA form, the CDR3 reads TGTGCCAGTAGTTCCCAGGGGGATCTGGGCACAGATACGCAGTATTTT. This translates into CASSSQGDLGTDTQYF.

This chain uses TRBV19 with TRBJ1-2, with D maybe TRBD1 (6 bases). The germline V gene encodes CDR1 LNHDA and CDR2 SQIVND (reference sequence). V was trimmed by 3 bases and J by 0 bases, leaving 8 bases between them. This CDR3 has 14 residues. The CDR3: CASSMGAANYGYTF. The DNA of the CDR3 is TGTGCCAGTAGTATGGGGGCAGCTAACTATGGCTACACCTTC. Variable domain in full (rest from reference TRBV19 and TRBJ1-2): DGGITQSPKYLFRKEGQNVTLSCEQNLNHDAMYWYRQDPGQGLRLIYYSQIVNDFQKGDIAEGYSVSREKKESFPLTVTSAQKNPTAFYLCASSMGAANYGYTFGSGTRLTVV.

The J gene is TRBJ2-3, the V gene TRBV18, with D tentatively TRBD1 (6 bases). The V and J ends lost 1 base and 2 bases respectively, with 13 bases between them. Looked up from germline, CDR1 is KGHSH and CDR2 is LQKENI. The CDR3 consists of 16 residues. The CDR3 sequence is CASSPLAGAPTDTQYF. Here the CDR3 DNA reads TGTGCCAGCTCACCACTAGCAGGGGCCCCCACAGATACGCAGTATTTT.